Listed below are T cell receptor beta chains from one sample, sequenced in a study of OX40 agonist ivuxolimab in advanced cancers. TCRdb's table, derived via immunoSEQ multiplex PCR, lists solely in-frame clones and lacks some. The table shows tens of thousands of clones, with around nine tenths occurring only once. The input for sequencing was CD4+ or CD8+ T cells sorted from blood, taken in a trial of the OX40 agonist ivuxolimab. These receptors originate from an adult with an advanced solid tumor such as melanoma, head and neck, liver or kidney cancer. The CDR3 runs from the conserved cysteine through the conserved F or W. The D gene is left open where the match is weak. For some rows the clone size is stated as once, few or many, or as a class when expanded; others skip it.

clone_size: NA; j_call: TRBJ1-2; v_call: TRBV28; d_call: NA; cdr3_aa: CASSSLGYTF; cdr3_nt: TGTGCCAGCAGTTCTCTTGGCTACACCTTC
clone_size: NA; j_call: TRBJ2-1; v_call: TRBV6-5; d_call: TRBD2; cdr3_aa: CASRAGPSYNEQFF; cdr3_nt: TGTGCCAGCAGAGCGGGACCCTCCTACAATGAGCAGTTCTTC
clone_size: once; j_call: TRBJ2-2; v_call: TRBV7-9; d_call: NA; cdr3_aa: CASSHTDSRKTGELFF; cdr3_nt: TGTGCCAGCAGCCATACGGACAGCAGAAAAACCGGGGAGCTGTTTTTT
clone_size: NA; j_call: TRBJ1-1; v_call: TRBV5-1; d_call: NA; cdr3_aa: CASKEGVNTEAFF; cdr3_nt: TGCGCCAGCAAGGAGGGAGTGAACACTGAAGCTTTCTTT
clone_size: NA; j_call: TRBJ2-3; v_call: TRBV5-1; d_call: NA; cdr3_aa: CASSWTPASDTQYF; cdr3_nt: TGCGCCAGCAGCTGGACCCCCGCATCGGATACGCAGTATTTT
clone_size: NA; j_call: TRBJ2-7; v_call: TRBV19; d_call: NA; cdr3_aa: CASSIGGHPIYEQYF; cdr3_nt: TGTGCCAGTAGTATAGGGGGACATCCCATCTACGAGCAGTACTTC
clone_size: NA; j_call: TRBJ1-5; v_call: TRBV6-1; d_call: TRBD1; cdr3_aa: CASSERWTGPGNQPQHF; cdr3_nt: TGTGCCAGCAGTGAGAGATGGACAGGGCCAGGCAATCAGCCCCAGCATTTT
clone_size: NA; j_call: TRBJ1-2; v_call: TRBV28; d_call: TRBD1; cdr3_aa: CASSLADRDYGYTF; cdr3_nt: TGTGCCAGCAGTTTGGCCGACAGGGACTATGGCTACACCTTC
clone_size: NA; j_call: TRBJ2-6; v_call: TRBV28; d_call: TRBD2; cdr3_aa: CASSLLGLAGGPSSGANVLTF; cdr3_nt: TGTGCCAGCAGTCTCTTGGGACTAGCGGGAGGGCCTTCCTCTGGGGCCAACGTCCTGACTTTC
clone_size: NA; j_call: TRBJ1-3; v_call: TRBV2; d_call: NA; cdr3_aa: CASSGVRSSGNTIYF; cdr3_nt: TGTGCCAGCAGTGGAGTCAGGAGCTCTGGAAACACCATATATTTT
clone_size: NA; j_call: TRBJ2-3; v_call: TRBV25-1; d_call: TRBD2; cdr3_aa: CASSDGSRGGRTDTQYF; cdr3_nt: TGTGCCAGCAGTGATGGGTCGCGGGGGGGACGTACAGATACGCAGTATTTT
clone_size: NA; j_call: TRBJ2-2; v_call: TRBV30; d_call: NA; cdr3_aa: CAWSVFLSGAVNTGELFF; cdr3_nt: TGTGCCTGGAGTGTATTTCTTTCGGGGGCCGTTAACACCGGGGAGCTGTTTTTT
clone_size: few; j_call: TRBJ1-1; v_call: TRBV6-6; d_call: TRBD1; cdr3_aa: CASRVPGQANAEAFF; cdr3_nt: TGTGCCAGCCGAGTACCGGGACAGGCGAACGCTGAAGCTTTCTTT
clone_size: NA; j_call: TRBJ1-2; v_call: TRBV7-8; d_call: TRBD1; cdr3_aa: CASSGGDYGYTF; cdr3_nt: TGTGCCAGCTCAGGGGGCGACTATGGCTACACCTTC
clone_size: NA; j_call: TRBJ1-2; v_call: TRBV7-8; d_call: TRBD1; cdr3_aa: CASRRQTGMGYGYTF; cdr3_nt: TGTGCCAGCAGACGTCAGACAGGGATGGGCTATGGCTACACCTTC
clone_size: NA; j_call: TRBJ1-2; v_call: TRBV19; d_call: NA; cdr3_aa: CASSATGKTDGYTF; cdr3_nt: TGTGCCAGTAGTGCTACAGGGAAAACAGACGGCTACACCTTC
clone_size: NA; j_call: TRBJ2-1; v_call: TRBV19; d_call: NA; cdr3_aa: CASTREGISYNEQFF; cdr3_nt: TGTGCCAGTACCCGAGAGGGGATCTCCTACAATGAGCAGTTCTTC